This T cell receptor beta chain is drawn from a study of CD8 T cells in ankylosing spondylitis. The authors made TCR beta libraries by quantitative 5'-RACE with molecular barcodes. TCRdb reprocessed the 5' RACE reads via MiXCR and lists one record per CDR3 protein. The sample yields more than 300,000 distinct CDR3 sequences, under 14% seen once. Between the trimmed V and J ends, which lost 4 bases and 1 base, there was a span of 13 bases. This CDR3 spans 16 amino acids. Germline assignment: CDR1 SGHTA and CDR2 FQGNSA. The sequence came from a female donor with ankylosing spondylitis or in good health (not recorded which). This sequence joins TRBV7-2 and TRBJ2-2; D may be TRBD2 (5 bases). The source material was blood, either unsorted or a sorted T cell fraction (not recorded which). CDR3 region: CASSSGVVRNTGELFF. The CDR3 DNA reads TGTGCCAGCAGCTCCGGGGTGGTTCGGAACACCGGGGAGCTGTTTTTT.